Sequencing of this TCR beta chain was carried out in a study of blood T cell repertoires in COVID-19 (dated by TCRdb to 2018 to 2021). Looking at the study overall: The collaborator samples originated in the United States, Italy and Spain and spanned the acute and convalescent phases of COVID-19. Where available, HLA class I and class II types were obtained from metadata supplied by the sample provider rather than from assay-based typing. The prospective study material was composed of cDNA or gDNA derived from T cells, B-cell-depleted T cells, or PBMCs. The repertoires were released in a freely available public database meant as a resource for research on the immune response to SARS-CoV-2. Subjects who had been exposed to COVID-19, were actively infected with it, or had recovered from it provided the deeply sampled blood TCRbeta repertoires that made up the dataset. Samples were obtained from the ongoing ImmuneRACE study (first 160 participants) and from 1,200 or so subjects provided by 6 global collaborators. Nearly every sample came with metadata listing a de-identified subject ID, COVID-19 status, age in years and sex.

Collaborating institutions collected whole blood in K2EDTA tubes following their own protocols. For TCRbeta analysis, collaborators shipped samples in one of three forms: frozen whole blood, isolated PBMCs, or DNA extracted from either of those sample types. To note about this clone: Its cognate antigen has yet to be identified. There are no base qualities to consult, and no much larger clone falls within one base.

Unmatched junction bases come to 9, with V trimmed by 2 bases and J by 7 bases. The germline V gene encodes CDR1 SGHDT and CDR2 YYEEEE. From cysteine to phenylalanine, the CDR3 is 15 amino acids long. The kept DNA is CDR3 alone, 45 bases in frame from the first base. Here is what the overall study found, with its caveats: How much clinical and demographic metadata was included differed by source and by participant, and the metadata was provided uncurated.

TCRbeta CDR3 regions were amplified from genomic DNA using the immunoSEQ Assay, a bias-controlled multiplex PCR. In the source study's methods: Within the assay, amplification of reference gene primers was used to estimate how many nucleated cells each sample contained. Sequence reads were collapsed and filtered to measure the absolute abundance of every unique TCRbeta CDR3 rearrangement. For each sample, productive Simpson clonality was calculated by taking the square root of Simpson's diversity index across productive rearrangements. This is the immuneACCESS table as TCRdb keeps it, with only in-frame sequences that have V and J called. A part of the clones is gone; compared with another copy, unresolved V genes explain less than half, and the rest is unexplained. The D gene and trimming were derived from the DNA, and the V and J assignments and clone size from that table. Within this sample are around 90,000 clones, with about 92% of them counted one time only. The top ten clones comprise 6.3% of the sample.

The sequence is built from TRBV5-6 and TRBJ2-1; TRBD2 lines up with 7 middle nucleotides. This sequence was found in a woman aged 60-75 years with active COVID-19. The sequencing input was peripheral blood. The nucleotides are TGTGCCAGCAGCTTTCGCGGGAGCGGGTTTAATGAGCAGTTCTTC. It is translated as CASSFRGSGFNEQFF.